Sequencing of this T cell receptor beta chain was carried out in a study of T cells in Graves' hyperthyroidism and ophthalmopathy. Across the study: Peripheral blood samples were taken at initial diagnosis, prior to any treatment. Points from the study as a whole: Before onset, ophthalmopathy was predicted by the model a median 6.5 months earlier.

For ophthalmopathy patients, the Clinical Activity Score was at least 3 and the NOSPECS grade at least 4; duration was under 3 months. A remark on this clonotype: Its antigen is unidentified. Just one base apart from a much larger clone, this may be a read error.

CDR1 is SEHNR, CDR2 FQNEAQ, per germline (reference sequence). The V gene end was trimmed by 5 bases and the J gene end by 3 bases; junction bases not matched to a gene: 4. CDR3 length: 15 residues. The source material, RNA transcripts, was used to amplify TCR beta CDR3 regions. An initial round of RT-PCR targeting the TCR CDR3 relied on the HTBI primer set. TCRdb re-derived calls from the multiplex PCR reads in MiXCR, one entry per CDR3 protein. The top ten clones hold under 55% of a sample with about half a million distinct CDR3 sequences, under 25% of them seen once. The genes are TRBV7-9 and TRBJ2-2, with 9 bases fitting TRBD1. This sequence was found in a woman aged 70 to 79 with Graves' ophthalmopathy. The sequenced sample consisted of blood. As DNA, the CDR3 is TGTGCCAGCAGCCACGGGACAGGGCACACCGGGGAGCTGTTTTTT. Translation: CASSHGTGHTGELFF.